This T cell receptor (beta chain) was found in a study of cytomegalovirus exposure and HLA in healthy donors. Vbeta (60) and Jbeta (13) primers were used in the PCR. Generated by immunoSEQ multiplex PCR, the TCRdb table keeps only in-frame clones and is missing some. The sample carries approximately 140,000 clones, roughly 80% recorded once. CDR1 and CDR2 (germline): SGHRS, YFSETQ. This CDR3 region has 12 residues. With 3 bases clipped from V and 15 bases from J, the junction kept 8 bases outside the gene matches. The receptor comes from a woman aged 50 to 60 in good health and CMV-seropositive. Sequencing was done on a sample of PBMCs. The chain links TRBV5-1 to TRBJ2-4, with 8 bases fitting TRBD1. The chain's CDR3 is CASSYGQGRGYF. The CDR3 DNA reads TGCGCCAGCAGCTACGGACAGGGAAGGGGGTACTTC.